The clone carrying this T cell receptor beta chain has a handful of counts. Antigen specificity is unknown. This CDR3 contains 14 residues. Germline loops: CDR1 DFQATT, CDR2 SNEGSKA (reference sequence). Trimming took off 0 bases at V and 1 base at J, with 10 bases between the two ends. The data were obtained in a study of T cell repertoires in cytomegalovirus infection. Across the study: Matching HLA type and CMV infection were both indicated by public TCR beta signatures.

In TCRdb, the reads were re-called with MiXCR into one record per CDR3 protein. The repertoire consists of 750,000 to 950,000 distinct CDR3 sequences, with just under 30% occurring once and the leading ten covering roughly 14%. The study, taken as a whole, reports: The ex vivo response showed dominance by HLA-C-restricted CMV-specific TCR beta clonotypes.

The rearrangement links TRBV20-1 to TRBJ2-7, with D possibly being TRBD1 (5 bases). This sequence originates from a human donor in good health (CMV status not recorded). Some clones in this sample may be carry-over from other donors' samples. Source: cultured CD8+ T cells from PBMCs, taken from culture after CMV antigen stimulation. The CDR3, as DNA: TGCAGTGCTAGAGAAAGGGGAAAATCCTACGAGCAGTACTTC. Its protein product is CSARERGKSYEQYF.